The present entry profiles one TCR beta chain with its context. Its antigen is not identified. TCRdb's table, derived via immunoSEQ multiplex PCR, lists solely in-frame clones and lacks some. Among some 100,000 clones listed, 94% were seen once. These data come from a study of siplizumab effects on memory and regulatory T cells. Study-wide results and caveats: Naive T cells were seen as more diverse than memory cells and as major alloresponse contributors.

CDR1 is SGHKS, CDR2 YYEKEE, per germline (reference sequence). The CDR3 totals 11 residues. V lost 5 bases to trimming and J lost 10 bases, with 12 bases between them. The sequence was obtained from a human donor in good health. The J gene is TRBJ1-1, the V gene TRBV5-5; D gene unclear. The sample was Tregs sorted from blood. Here the CDR3 reads CASRSEVAAFF. DNA of the CDR3: TGTGCCAGCAGATCCGAGGTTGCAGCTTTCTTT.